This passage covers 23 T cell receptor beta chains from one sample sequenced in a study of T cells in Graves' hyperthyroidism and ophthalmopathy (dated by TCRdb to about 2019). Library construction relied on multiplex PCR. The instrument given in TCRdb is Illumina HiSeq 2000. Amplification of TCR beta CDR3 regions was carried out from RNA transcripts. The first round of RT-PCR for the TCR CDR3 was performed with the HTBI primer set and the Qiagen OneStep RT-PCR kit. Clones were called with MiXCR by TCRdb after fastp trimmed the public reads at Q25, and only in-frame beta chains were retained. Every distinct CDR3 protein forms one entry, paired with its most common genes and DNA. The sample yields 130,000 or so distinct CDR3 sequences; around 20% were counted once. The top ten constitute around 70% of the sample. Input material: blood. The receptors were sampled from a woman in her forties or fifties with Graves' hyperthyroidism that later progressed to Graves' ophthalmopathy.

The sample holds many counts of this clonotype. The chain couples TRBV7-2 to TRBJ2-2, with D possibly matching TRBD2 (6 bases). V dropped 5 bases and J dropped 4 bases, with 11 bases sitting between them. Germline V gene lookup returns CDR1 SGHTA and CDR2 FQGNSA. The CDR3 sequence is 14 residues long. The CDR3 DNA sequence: TGTGCCAGCAGCAGACGTAGCGGCACCGGGGAGCTGTTTTTT. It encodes CASSRRSGTGELFF.

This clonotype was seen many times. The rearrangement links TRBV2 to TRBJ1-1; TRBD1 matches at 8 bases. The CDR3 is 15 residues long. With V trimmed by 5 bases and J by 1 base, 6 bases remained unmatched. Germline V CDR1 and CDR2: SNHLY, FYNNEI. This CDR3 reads CASSPRGPTNTEAFF. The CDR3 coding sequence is TGTGCCAGCAGTCCCAGGGGGCCCACGAACACTGAAGCTTTCTTT.

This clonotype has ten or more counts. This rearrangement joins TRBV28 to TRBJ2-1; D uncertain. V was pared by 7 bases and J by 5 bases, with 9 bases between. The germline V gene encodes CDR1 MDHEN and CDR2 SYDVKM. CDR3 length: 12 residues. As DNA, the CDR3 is TGTGCCAGCAAAGACGGACACAATGAGCAGTTCTTC. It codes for CASKDGHNEQFF.

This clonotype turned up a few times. The CDR3 reads CASSRQGTDIQYF. CDR3 nucleotide sequence: TGCGCCAGCAGTCGACAGGGAACCGACATTCAGTACTTC. The chain employs TRBV10-1 and TRBJ2-4; 7 bases agree with TRBD1. The V and J ends lost 5 bases and 8 bases, in that order; junction bases with no gene match: 6. The CDR3 has 13 amino acids. CDR1 WNHNN and CDR2 SYGVQD come from the germline V gene (reference sequence).

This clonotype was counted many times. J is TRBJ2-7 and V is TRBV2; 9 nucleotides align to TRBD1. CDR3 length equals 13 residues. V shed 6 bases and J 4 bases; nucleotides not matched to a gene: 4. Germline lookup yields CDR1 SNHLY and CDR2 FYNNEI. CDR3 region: CASSPDRGYEQYF. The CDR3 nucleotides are TGTGCCAGCAGCCCAGACAGGGGGTACGAGCAGTACTTC.

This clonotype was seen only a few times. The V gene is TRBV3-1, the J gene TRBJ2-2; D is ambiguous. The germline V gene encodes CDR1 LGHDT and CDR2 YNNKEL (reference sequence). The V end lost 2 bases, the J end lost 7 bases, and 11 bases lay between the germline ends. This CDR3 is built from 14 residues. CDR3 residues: CASSQKGSGGELFF. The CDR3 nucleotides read TGTGCCAGCAGCCAAAAAGGGTCTGGCGGGGAGCTGTTTTTT.

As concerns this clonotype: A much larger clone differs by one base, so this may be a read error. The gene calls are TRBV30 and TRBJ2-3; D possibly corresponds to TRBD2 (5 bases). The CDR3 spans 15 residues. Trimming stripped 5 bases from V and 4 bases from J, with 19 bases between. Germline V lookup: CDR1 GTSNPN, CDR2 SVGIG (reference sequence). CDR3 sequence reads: CAWSVPRGSADTQYF. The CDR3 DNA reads TGTGCCTGGTCCGTCCCCCGGGGTAGCGCAGATACGCAGTATTTT.

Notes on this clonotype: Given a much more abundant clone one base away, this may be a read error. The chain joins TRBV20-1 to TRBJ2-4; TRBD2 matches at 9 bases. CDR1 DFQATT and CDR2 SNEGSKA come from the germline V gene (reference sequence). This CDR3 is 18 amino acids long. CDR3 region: CGAPRASGRLTSKNIQYF. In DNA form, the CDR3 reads TGCGGTGCTCCCAGGGCCAGCGGGAGGTTGACGAGCAAAAACATTCAGTACTTC.

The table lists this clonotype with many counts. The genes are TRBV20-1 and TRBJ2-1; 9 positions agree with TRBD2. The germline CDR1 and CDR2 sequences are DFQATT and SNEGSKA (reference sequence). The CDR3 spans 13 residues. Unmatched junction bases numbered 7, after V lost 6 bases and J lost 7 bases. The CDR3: CSALWTSENEQFF. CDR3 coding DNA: TGCAGTGCACTCTGGACTAGCGAAAATGAGCAGTTCTTC.

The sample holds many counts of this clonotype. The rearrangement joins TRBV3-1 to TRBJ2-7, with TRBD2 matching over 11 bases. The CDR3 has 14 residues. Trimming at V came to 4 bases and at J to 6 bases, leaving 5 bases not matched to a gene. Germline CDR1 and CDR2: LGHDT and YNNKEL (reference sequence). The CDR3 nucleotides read TGTGCCAGCAGCCCCCTCCTAGCGGGAGGCGAGCAGTACTTC. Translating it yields CASSPLLAGGEQYF.

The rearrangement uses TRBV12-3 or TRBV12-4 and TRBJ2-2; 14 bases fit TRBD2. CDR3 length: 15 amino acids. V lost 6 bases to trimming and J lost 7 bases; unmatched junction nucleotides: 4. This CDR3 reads CASRGLAGVSGELFF. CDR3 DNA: TGTGCCAGCAGGGGACTAGCGGGAGTTAGCGGGGAGCTGTTTTTT.

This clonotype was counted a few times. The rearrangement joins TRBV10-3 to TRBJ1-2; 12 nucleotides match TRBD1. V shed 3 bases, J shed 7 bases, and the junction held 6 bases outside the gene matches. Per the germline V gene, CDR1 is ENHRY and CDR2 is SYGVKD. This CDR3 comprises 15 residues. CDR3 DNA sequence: TGTGCCATCAGTGAACCGGGACAGGGGGCGCTTGGCTACACCTTC. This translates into CAISEPGQGALGYTF.

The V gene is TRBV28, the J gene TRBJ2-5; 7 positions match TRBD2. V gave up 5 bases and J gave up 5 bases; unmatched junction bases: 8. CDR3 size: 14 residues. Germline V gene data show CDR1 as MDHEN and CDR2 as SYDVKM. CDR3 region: CASSPSGGRETQYF. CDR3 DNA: TGTGCCAGCAGTCCTTCGGGGGGTAGGGAGACCCAGTACTTC.

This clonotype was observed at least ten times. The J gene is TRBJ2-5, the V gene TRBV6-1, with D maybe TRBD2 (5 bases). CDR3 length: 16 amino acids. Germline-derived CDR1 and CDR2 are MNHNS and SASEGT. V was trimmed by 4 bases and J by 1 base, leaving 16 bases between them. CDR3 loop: CASSGYGVATQETQYF. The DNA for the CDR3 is TGTGCCAGCAGTGGTTATGGGGTAGCGACCCAAGAGACCCAGTACTTC.

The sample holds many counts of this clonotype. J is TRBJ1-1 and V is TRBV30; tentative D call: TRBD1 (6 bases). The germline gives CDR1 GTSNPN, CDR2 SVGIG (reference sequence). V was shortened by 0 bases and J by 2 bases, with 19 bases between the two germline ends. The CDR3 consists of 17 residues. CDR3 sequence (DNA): TGTGCCTGGAGTGTACGATGGGGGGCGGAGGGAAACACTGAAGCTTTCTTT. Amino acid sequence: CAWSVRWGAEGNTEAFF.

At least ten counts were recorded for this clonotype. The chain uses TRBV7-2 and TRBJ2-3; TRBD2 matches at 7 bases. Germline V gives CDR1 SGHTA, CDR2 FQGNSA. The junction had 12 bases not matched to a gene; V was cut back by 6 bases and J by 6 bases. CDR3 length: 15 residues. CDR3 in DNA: TGTGCCAGCAGTTCGGGGGAGCGGGAAGCGGATACGCAGTATTTT. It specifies CASSSGEREADTQYF.

CDR3: CASSLVGQGVGYTF. As DNA, the CDR3 is TGTGCCAGCAGCTTGGTGGGACAGGGGGTTGGCTACACCTTC. The chain is built from TRBV5-5 and TRBJ1-2; TRBD1 agrees at 11 bases. The CDR3 runs 14 residues. Germline lookup yields CDR1 SGHKS and CDR2 YYEKEE (reference sequence). V lost 0 bases to trimming and J lost 7 bases; unmatched junction nucleotides: 2.

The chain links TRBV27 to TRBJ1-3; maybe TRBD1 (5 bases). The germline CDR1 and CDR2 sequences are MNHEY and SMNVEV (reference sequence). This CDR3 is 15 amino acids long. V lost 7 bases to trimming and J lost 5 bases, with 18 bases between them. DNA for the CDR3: TGTGCCAGCATCCCGGTCCGGGACCCGCGAAACACCATATATTTT. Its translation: CASIPVRDPRNTIYF.

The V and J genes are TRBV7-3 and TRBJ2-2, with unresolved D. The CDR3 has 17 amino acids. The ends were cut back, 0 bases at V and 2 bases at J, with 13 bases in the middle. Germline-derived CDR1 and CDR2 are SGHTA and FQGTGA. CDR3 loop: CASSLTASATNTGELFF. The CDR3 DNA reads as TGTGCCAGCAGCTTAACCGCCAGCGCAACAAACACCGGGGAGCTGTTTTTT.

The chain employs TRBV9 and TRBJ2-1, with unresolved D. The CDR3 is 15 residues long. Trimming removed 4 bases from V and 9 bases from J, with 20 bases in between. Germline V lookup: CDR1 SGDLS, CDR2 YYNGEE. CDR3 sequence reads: CASSPHETSIGEQFF. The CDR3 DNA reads TGTGCCAGCAGCCCCCACGAGACATCGATAGGTGAGCAGTTCTTC.

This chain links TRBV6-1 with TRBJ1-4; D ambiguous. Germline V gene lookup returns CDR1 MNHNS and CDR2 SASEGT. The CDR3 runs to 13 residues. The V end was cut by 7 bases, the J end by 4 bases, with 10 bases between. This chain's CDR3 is CASTFQLNEKLFF. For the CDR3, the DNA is TGTGCCAGCACCTTTCAGCTTAATGAAAAACTGTTTTTT.

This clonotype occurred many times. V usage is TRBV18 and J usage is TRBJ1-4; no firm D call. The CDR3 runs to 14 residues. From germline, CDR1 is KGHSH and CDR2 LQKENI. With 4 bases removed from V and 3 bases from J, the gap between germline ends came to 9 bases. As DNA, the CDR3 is TGTGCCAGCTCACGGGGAGCGGCTAATGAAAAACTGTTTTTT. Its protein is CASSRGAANEKLFF.

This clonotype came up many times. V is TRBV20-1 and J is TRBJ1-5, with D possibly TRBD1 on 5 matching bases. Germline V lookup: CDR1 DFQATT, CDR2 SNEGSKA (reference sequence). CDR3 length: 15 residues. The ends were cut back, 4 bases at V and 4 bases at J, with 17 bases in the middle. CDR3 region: CSATPGGGDNQPQHF. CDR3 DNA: TGCAGTGCTACCCCGGGGGGGGGGGATAATCAGCCCCAGCATTTT.